This TCR beta chain was sequenced during a study of CD8 T cells in ankylosing spondylitis. Study conclusions and caveats: Researchers reportedly found disease-linked clones significantly enriched in matched ankylosing spondylitis synovial fluid. CD8+ cells made up the disease-linked clones, which were relatively rare in peripheral blood. Blood of patients with ankylosing spondylitis appeared to be characterized by a TCR beta motif of fewer than 10 highly homologous variants.

This clonotype was counted ten times or more. Its antigen remains unknown. Construction of TCR beta libraries was performed using quantitative 5'-RACE with molecular barcodes. MiXCR was run by TCRdb on the 5' RACE reads, yielding one entry per CDR3 protein. The table includes more than 650,000 distinct CDR3 sequences, 12% detected once. From germline, CDR1 is SGDLS and CDR2 YYNGEE. With V trimmed by 3 bases and J by 4 bases, 4 bases remained unmatched. The CDR3 sequence is 14 residues long. The rearrangement links TRBV9 to TRBJ1-5; 7 bases match TRBD1. Sequencing was performed on blood, either unsorted or a sorted T cell fraction (not recorded which). The sequence derives from a male donor with ankylosing spondylitis. CDR3: CASSGDSGNQPQHF. The CDR3, as DNA: TGTGCCAGCAGCGGGGACAGCGGAAATCAGCCCCAGCATTTT.